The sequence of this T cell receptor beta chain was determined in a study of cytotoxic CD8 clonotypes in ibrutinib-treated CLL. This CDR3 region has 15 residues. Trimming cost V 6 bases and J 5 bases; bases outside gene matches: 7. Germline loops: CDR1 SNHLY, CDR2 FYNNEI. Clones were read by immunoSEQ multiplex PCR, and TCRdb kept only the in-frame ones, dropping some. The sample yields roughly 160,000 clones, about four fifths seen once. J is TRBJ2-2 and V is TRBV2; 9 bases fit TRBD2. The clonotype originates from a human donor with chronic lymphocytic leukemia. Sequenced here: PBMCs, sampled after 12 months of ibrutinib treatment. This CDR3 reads CASRASGKGTGELFF. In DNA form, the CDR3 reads TGTGCCAGCAGGGCTAGCGGGAAGGGTACCGGGGAGCTGTTTTTT. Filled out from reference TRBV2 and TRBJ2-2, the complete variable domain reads EPEVTQTPSHQVTQMGQEVILRCVPISNHLYFYWYRQILGQKVEFLVSFYNNEISEKSEIFDDQFSVERPDGSNFTLKIRSTKLEDSAMYFCASRASGKGTGELFFGEGSRLTVL.